The 26 T cell receptor beta chains listed next were all sequenced from one sample in a study of OX40 agonist ivuxolimab in advanced cancers. The library was prepared using the immunoSEQ multiplex PCR assay. TCRdb provides this immuneACCESS table in a form limited to in-frame rearrangements. Some clones are lacking; in checked studies, under half of them reflect an unresolved V gene, and why the rest are absent is not known. In all, the sample holds roughly 32,000 clones, and 84% of those were seen once. Around 23% of the sample is in the top ten clones. The specimen comprised CD4+ or CD8+ T cells sorted from blood, sampled in a trial of the OX40 agonist ivuxolimab. All receptors come from an adult with an advanced solid tumor such as melanoma, head and neck, liver or kidney cancer.

The count of this clone is one. CDR3 in amino acids: CASSGEGEQYF. CDR3 nucleotides: TGTGCCAGCAGTGGAGAGGGCGAGCAGTACTTC. The gene calls are TRBV9 and TRBJ2-7; the D gene is possibly TRBD2 (5 bases). The V gene lost 5 bases and the J gene lost 6 bases, with 9 bases spanning the gap. The CDR3 totals 11 residues. Germline V gives CDR1 SGDLS, CDR2 YYNGEE.

This chain uses TRBV9 with TRBJ1-5, with 7 bases that match TRBD1. CDR1 and CDR2 (germline): SGDLS, YYNGEE. The CDR3 is 15 amino acids. After removal of 4 bases from V and 7 bases from J, the junction contained 11 bases not matched to a gene. This CDR3 reads CASSPGGGGGQPQHF. For the CDR3, the DNA is TGTGCCAGCAGCCCAGGGGGAGGGGGCGGCCAGCCCCAGCATTTT.

The chain combines TRBV6-5 with TRBJ2-2; 10 bases agree with TRBD1. Trimming took 8 bases from V and 5 from J; bases not matched to a gene: 8. CDR3 size: 15 residues. From germline, CDR1 is MNHEY and CDR2 SVGAGI. The CDR3 region has the DNA TGTGCCAGCGGAGATGGACAGGGGGGGACCGGGGAGCTGTTTTTT. Amino acid sequence: CASGDGQGGTGELFF.

This rearrangement joins TRBV15 to TRBJ2-7; a possible D gene is TRBD2 (6 bases). Germline V gives CDR1 LNHNV, CDR2 YYDKDF (reference sequence). This CDR3 is 13 amino acids long. The V end lost 4 bases, the J end lost 2 bases, and 9 bases lay between the germline ends. The DNA of the CDR3 is TGTGCCACCAGCATCGGAGGGCCCTACGAGCAGTACTTC. Translation gives CATSIGGPYEQYF.

This clone was picked up a small number of times. This chain uses TRBV5-5 with TRBJ2-7; D is undetermined. The CDR3 covers 13 residues. Trimming removed 0 bases at V and 5 bases at J, with 9 bases between. Germline V CDR1 and CDR2: SGHKS, YYEKEE (reference sequence). This chain's CDR3 is CASSLDPANEQYF. CDR3 DNA sequence: TGTGCCAGCAGCTTGGACCCGGCGAACGAGCAGTACTTC.

The CDR3 loop is CATFGPNTGELFF. The CDR3 coding sequence is TGTGCCACCTTCGGACCGAACACCGGGGAGCTGTTTTTT. The chain has TRBV27 and TRBJ2-2, with D unresolved. V lost 10 bases, J lost 0 bases, and 9 bases lay in between. Per germline, CDR1 MNHEY and CDR2 SMNVEV (reference sequence). This CDR3 has 13 amino acids.

The V and J genes are TRBV7-8 and TRBJ2-2, with 8 bases aligning to TRBD2. The junction had 6 bases not matched to a gene; V was cut back by 2 bases and J by 4 bases. Germline V lookup: CDR1 SGHVS, CDR2 FQNEAQ. The CDR3 consists of 16 residues. The CDR3 sequence: CASSLRGLDFTGELFF. DNA for the CDR3: TGTGCCAGCAGCTTAAGGGGACTAGATTTCACCGGGGAGCTGTTTTTT.

The CDR3 nucleotides read TGTGCCAGCAGCAAAGTGGGGTTACGGGCCCATCAGAGTGCTAACTATGGCTACACCTTC. Its protein is CASSKVGLRAHQSANYGYTF. The rearrangement links TRBV21-1 to TRBJ1-2. TRBV21-1 is shown as a pseudogene. This CDR3 is built from 20 residues.

The V gene is TRBV27, the J gene TRBJ2-7; D perhaps matches TRBD1 (5 bases). The V end was cut by 5 bases, the J end by 5 bases, with 19 bases between. CDR3 size: 15 residues. Per the germline V gene, CDR1 is MNHEY and CDR2 is SMNVEV (reference sequence). Here the CDR3 reads CASSLGPSTGNEQYF. CDR3 nucleotides: TGTGCCAGCAGTCTTGGGCCCTCCACAGGCAACGAGCAGTACTTC.

The V call is TRBV28, the J call TRBJ1-2, with a tentative D call TRBD1 (5 bases). Trimming shortened V by 4 bases and J by 7 bases, and 19 bases separated the two germline ends. This CDR3 has 15 residues. Germline CDR1 reads MDHEN; CDR2 reads SYDVKM. CDR3 nucleotide sequence: TGTGCCAGCAGTTGGGGACTTCCTCTAAAGGGTGGCTACACCTTC. Translated, it gives CASSWGLPLKGGYTF.

This clone has a single count. This chain uses TRBV28 with TRBJ2-7, with 8 bases matching TRBD1. The CDR3 has 14 amino acids. Germline values: CDR1 MDHEN, CDR2 SYDVKM. Losses at the gene ends were 1 base for V and 6 bases for J; bases not matched to a gene: 5. This CDR3 is CASSLSGQGFEQYF. The CDR3 DNA follows: TGTGCCAGCAGTTTATCCGGACAGGGCTTCGAGCAGTACTTC.

The chain employs TRBV10-2 and TRBJ2-5; 7 nucleotides line up with TRBD2. The V segment lost 0 bases and the J segment 3 bases; nucleotides outside the gene matches: 7. The CDR3 covers 16 residues. CDR1 is WSHSY and CDR2 is SAAADI in the germline V gene. CDR3 sequence: CASSESGAGPKETQYF. The CDR3 DNA is TGCGCCAGCAGTGAGTCGGGAGCGGGACCGAAAGAGACCCAGTACTTC.

The CDR3 protein is CASSQIAAASSYNEQFF. CDR3 sequence (DNA): TGCGCCAGCAGCCAAATAGCGGCGGCGAGCTCCTACAATGAGCAGTTCTTC. This sequence joins TRBV4-3 and TRBJ2-1; the D gene is possibly TRBD2 (6 bases). Trimming shortened V by 2 bases and J by 0 bases, and 14 bases separated the two germline ends. The CDR3 consists of 17 residues. CDR1 and CDR2 (germline): LGHNA, YSLEER.

The chain has TRBV6-5 and TRBJ2-2; maybe TRBD1 (6 bases). The CDR3 length is 13 residues. The V gene's germline CDR1 is MNHEY and CDR2 SVGAGI. Trimming took off 2 bases at V and 8 bases at J, with 9 bases between the two ends. The CDR3 here is CASSYVGTGELFF. The CDR3 DNA follows: TGTGCCAGCAGTTACGTTGGGACAGGGGAGCTGTTTTTT.

The rearrangement links TRBV27 to TRBJ1-5; D is uncertain. The germline CDR1 and CDR2 sequences are MNHEY and SMNVEV (reference sequence). This CDR3 has 12 amino acids. The ends were cut back, 3 bases at V and 1 base at J, with 1 base in the middle. CDR3 loop: CASSFSNQPQHF. The CDR3 DNA follows: TGTGCCAGCAGTTTCAGCAATCAGCCCCAGCATTTT.

This clone turned up a few times. This specimen includes other DNA sequences encoding the same CDR3. The rearrangement joins TRBV6-5 to TRBJ2-2; D gene unclear. This CDR3 region has 15 residues. V was clipped by 5 bases and J by 1 base, with 11 bases between them. In germline, CDR1 is MNHEY, CDR2 SVGAGI. CDR3 loop: CASSRVQGNTGELFF. CDR3 coding DNA: TGTGCCAGCAGTCGAGTTCAAGGGAACACCGGGGAGCTGTTTTTT.

This chain links TRBV28 with TRBJ2-1; D is unresolved. Trimming removed 0 bases from V and 9 bases from J, with 12 bases in between. Germline V gene data show CDR1 as MDHEN and CDR2 as SYDVKM. The CDR3 spans 14 residues. This chain's CDR3 is CASSLWADRSEQFF. The CDR3 DNA follows: TGTGCCAGCAGTTTATGGGCCGACCGCAGTGAGCAGTTCTTC.

V gene TRBV4-1 combines with J gene TRBJ1-2; D gene unclear. Germline values: CDR1 MGHRA, CDR2 YSYEKL. The V end lost 0 bases, the J end lost 1 base, and 12 bases lay between the germline ends. The CDR3 runs to 16 residues. The CDR3 DNA reads as TGCGCCAGCAGCCAAGAAGGGAAAACGGATAACTATGGCTACACCTTC. Protein sequence: CASSQEGKTDNYGYTF.

A single count supports this clone. The V call is TRBV15, the J call TRBJ1-1, with D hard to call. The ends were cut back, 4 bases at V and 2 bases at J, with 8 bases in the middle. CDR3 length: 13 residues. Germline-derived CDR1 and CDR2 are LNHNV and YYDKDF (reference sequence). The CDR3 here is CATSTRPNTEAFF. CDR3 nucleotide sequence: TGTGCCACCAGCACCAGGCCAAACACTGAAGCTTTCTTT.

This clone was detected many times. Written as DNA, the CDR3 is TGCGCCAGCATCGACAGGGAAAACACCGGGGAGCTGTTTTTT. It codes for CASIDRENTGELFF. The genes are TRBV4-1 and TRBJ2-2; 7 bases align to TRBD1. The CDR3 runs 14 residues. J was trimmed by 2 bases and V by 7 bases; bases with no gene match: 4. CDR1 MGHRA and CDR2 YSYEKL come from the germline V gene.

This chain connects TRBV4-1 to TRBJ1-1, with unresolved D. V was cut by 4 bases and J by 3 bases, with 9 bases left in between. Germline lookup yields CDR1 MGHRA and CDR2 YSYEKL. CDR3 length: 13 amino acids. As DNA, the CDR3 is TGCGCCAGCAGCCCCGGACCGGACACTGAAGCTTTCTTT. This gives the protein CASSPGPDTEAFF.

The chain employs TRBV5-1 and TRBJ2-7; the match to TRBD2 covers 7 bases. The CDR3 length is 14 residues. J lost 2 bases, V lost 4 bases, and 6 bases had no gene match. CDR1 is SGHRS and CDR2 is YFSETQ in the germline V gene. The chain's CDR3 is CASSPAGETYEQYF. CDR3 nucleotide sequence: TGCGCCAGCAGCCCGGCGGGGGAGACCTACGAGCAGTACTTC.

For this clone: In the same sample, other DNA sequences code for this CDR3. CDR3 region: CASSYGDEQYF. In DNA form, the CDR3 reads TGTGCCAGCAGTTACGGGGACGAGCAGTACTTC. This sequence joins TRBV6-6 and TRBJ2-7; D uncertain. The germline V gene encodes CDR1 MNHNY and CDR2 SVGAGI (reference sequence). This CDR3 has 11 residues. The V and J ends lost 2 bases and 5 bases respectively, with 4 bases between them.

The J gene is TRBJ2-7, the V gene TRBV27; D is undetermined. With 10 bases removed from V and 2 bases from J, the gap between germline ends came to 15 bases. Per the germline V gene, CDR1 is MNHEY and CDR2 is SMNVEV (reference sequence). The CDR3 has 13 amino acids. Here the CDR3 reads CATSTGPTYEQYF. The CDR3 coding sequence is TGTGCCACCTCGACCGGGCCTACCTACGAGCAGTACTTC.

This clone has just a few counts. The chain couples TRBV15 to TRBJ1-5; 8 positions agree with TRBD1. The V segment lost 4 bases and the J segment 3 bases; nucleotides outside the gene matches: 8. The germline V gene has CDR1 LNHNV and CDR2 YYDKDF (reference sequence). The CDR3 totals 16 residues. The CDR3 spells CATSKGQGWINQPQHF. In DNA, the CDR3 is TGTGCCACCAGCAAAGGACAGGGTTGGATCAATCAGCCCCAGCATTTT.

The chain carries TRBV9 and TRBJ1-5, with D tentatively TRBD1 (6 bases). V was clipped by 0 bases and J by 0 bases, with 7 bases between them. Per the germline V gene, CDR1 is SGDLS and CDR2 is YYNGEE. This CDR3 spans 15 amino acids. The CDR3 spells CASSVEGVSNQPQHF. The CDR3 DNA sequence: TGTGCCAGCAGCGTAGAGGGGGTTAGCAATCAGCCCCAGCATTTT.